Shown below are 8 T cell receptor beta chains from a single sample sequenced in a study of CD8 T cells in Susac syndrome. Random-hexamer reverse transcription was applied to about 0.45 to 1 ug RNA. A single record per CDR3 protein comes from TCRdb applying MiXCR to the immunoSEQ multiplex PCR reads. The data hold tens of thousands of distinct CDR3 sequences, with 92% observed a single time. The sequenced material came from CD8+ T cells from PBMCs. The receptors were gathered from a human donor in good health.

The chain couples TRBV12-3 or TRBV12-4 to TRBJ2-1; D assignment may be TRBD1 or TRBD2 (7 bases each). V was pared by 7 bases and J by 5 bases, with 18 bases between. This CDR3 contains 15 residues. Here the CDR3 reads CASTPPTGRDNEQFF. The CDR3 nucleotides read TGTGCCAGCACTCCTCCGACAGGGAGGGACAATGAGCAGTTCTTC.

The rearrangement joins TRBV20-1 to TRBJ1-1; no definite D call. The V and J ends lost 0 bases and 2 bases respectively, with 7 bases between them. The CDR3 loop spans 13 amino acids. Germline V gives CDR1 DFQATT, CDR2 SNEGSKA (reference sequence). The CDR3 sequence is CSAREAFNTEAFF. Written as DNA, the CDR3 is TGCAGTGCTAGAGAAGCATTTAACACTGAAGCTTTCTTT.

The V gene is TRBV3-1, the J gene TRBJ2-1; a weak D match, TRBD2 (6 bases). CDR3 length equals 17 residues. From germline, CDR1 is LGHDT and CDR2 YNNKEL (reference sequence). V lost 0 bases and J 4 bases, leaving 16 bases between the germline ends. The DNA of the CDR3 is TGTGCCAGCAGCCAAGACCGTACGGGAGTAGTTTACAATGAGCAGTTCTTC. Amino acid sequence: CASSQDRTGVVYNEQFF.

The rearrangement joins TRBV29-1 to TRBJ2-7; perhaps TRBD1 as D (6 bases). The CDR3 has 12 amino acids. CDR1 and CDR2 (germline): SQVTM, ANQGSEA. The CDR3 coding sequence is TGCAGTGCCGTCGACAGGACCTACGAGCAGTACTTC. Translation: CSAVDRTYEQYF.

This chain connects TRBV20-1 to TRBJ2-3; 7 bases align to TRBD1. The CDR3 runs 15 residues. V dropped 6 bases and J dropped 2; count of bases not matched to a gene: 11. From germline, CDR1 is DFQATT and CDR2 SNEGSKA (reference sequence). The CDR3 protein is CSALDRALLTDTQYF. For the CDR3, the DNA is TGCAGTGCGCTCGACAGGGCCCTCCTCACAGATACGCAGTATTTT.

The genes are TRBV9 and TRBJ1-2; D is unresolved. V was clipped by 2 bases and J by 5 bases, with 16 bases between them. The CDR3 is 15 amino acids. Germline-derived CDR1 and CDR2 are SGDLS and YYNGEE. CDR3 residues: CASSVGTVIYYGYTF. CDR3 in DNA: TGTGCCAGCAGCGTCGGCACCGTGATTTATTATGGCTACACCTTC.

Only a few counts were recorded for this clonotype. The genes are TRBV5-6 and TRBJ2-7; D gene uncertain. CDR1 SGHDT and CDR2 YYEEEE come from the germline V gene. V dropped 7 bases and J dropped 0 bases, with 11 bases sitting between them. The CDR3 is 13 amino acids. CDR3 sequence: CASVEWSSYEQYF. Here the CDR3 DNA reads TGTGCCAGCGTCGAATGGAGCTCCTACGAGCAGTACTTC.

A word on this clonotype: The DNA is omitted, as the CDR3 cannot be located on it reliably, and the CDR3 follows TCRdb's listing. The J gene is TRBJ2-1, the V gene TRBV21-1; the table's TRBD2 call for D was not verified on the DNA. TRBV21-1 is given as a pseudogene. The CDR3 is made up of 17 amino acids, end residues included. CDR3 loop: CASSKVAAGSSYNEQFF.